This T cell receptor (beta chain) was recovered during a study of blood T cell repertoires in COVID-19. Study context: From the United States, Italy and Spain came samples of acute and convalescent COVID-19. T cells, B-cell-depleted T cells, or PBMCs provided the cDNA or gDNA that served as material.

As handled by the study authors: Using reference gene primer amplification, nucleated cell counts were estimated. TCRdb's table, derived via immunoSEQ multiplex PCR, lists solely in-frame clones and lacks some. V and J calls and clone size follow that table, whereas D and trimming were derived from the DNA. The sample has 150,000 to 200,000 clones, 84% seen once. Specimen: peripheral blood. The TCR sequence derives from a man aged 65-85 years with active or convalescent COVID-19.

CDR3 protein: CASSRTSGLLAEQFF. CDR3 DNA: TGTGCCAGCAGCAGAACCTCGGGACTCTTGGCGGAGCAGTTCTTC. The gene calls are TRBV7-2 and TRBJ2-1; a weak D match, TRBD2 (6 bases). The V and J ends lost 5 bases and 10 bases respectively, with 21 bases between them. Germline CDR1 reads SGHTA; CDR2 reads FQGNSA. The CDR3 is 15 amino acids.